The 12 T cell receptor beta chains given below trace back to one sample, sequenced in a study of OX40 agonist ivuxolimab in advanced cancers. The table came from immunoSEQ multiplex PCR; TCRdb's copy has only in-frame clones and leaves some out. This table holds about 94,000 clones, more than 75% found once. This material consisted of CD4+ or CD8+ T cells sorted from blood, taken in a trial of the OX40 agonist ivuxolimab. The receptors stem from an adult with an advanced solid tumor such as melanoma, head and neck, liver or kidney cancer.

A remark on this clone: Other DNA sequences in this specimen translate into the identical CDR3. The CDR3 is CAWTGGETQYF. CDR3 coding DNA: TGTGCCTGGACCGGGGGGGAGACCCAGTACTTC. The chain is built from TRBV30 and TRBJ2-5; 7 bases align to TRBD2. V gave up 4 bases and J gave up 5 bases; unmatched junction bases: 1. Per germline, CDR1 GTSNPN and CDR2 SVGIG (reference sequence). CDR3 length: 11 amino acids.

The chain employs TRBV19 and TRBJ1-2, with D unresolved. This CDR3 is 11 amino acids long. CDR1 and CDR2 (germline): LNHDA, SQIVND (reference sequence). With 9 bases removed from V and 5 bases from J, the gap between germline ends came to 10 bases. In nucleotides, the CDR3 is TGTGCCAGCTCACAAGTGTATGGCTACACCTTC. It codes for CASSQVYGYTF.

The chain carries TRBV6-5 and TRBJ1-3; a weak D match, TRBD1 (5 bases). Germline V gene lookup returns CDR1 MNHEY and CDR2 SVGAGI. This CDR3 comprises 14 residues. The V end was cut by 2 bases, the J end by 4 bases, with 9 bases between. The CDR3 loop reads CASSYGALGNTIYF. CDR3 nucleotides: TGTGCCAGCAGTTACGGGGCATTGGGAAACACCATATATTTT.

CDR3 residues: CASRGKGQMNTEAFF. CDR3 nucleotide sequence: TGTGCCAGTAGAGGTAAGGGACAGATGAACACTGAAGCTTTCTTT. V gene TRBV19 combines with J gene TRBJ1-1, with 7 bases that match TRBD1. CDR3 size: 15 residues. V lost 6 bases to trimming and J lost 0 bases; unmatched junction nucleotides: 7. In germline, CDR1 is LNHDA, CDR2 SQIVND (reference sequence).

This clone occurred once. The V call is TRBV27, the J call TRBJ2-7, with D perhaps matching TRBD1 (6 bases). The V gene's germline CDR1 is MNHEY and CDR2 SMNVEV (reference sequence). The CDR3 covers 14 residues. Trimming removed 5 bases from V and 2 bases from J, with 13 bases in between. Written as DNA, the CDR3 is TGTGCCAGCAGTCCACAGGGAATCACCTACGAGCAGTACTTC. Its protein is CASSPQGITYEQYF.

The chain employs TRBV5-6 and TRBJ1-2, with D maybe TRBD1 (6 bases). The V gene lost 0 bases and the J gene lost 3 bases, with 12 bases spanning the gap. This CDR3 contains 15 residues. Germline assignment: CDR1 SGHDT and CDR2 YYEEEE. The CDR3 loop is CASSLDRAIDYGYTF. CDR3 DNA: TGTGCCAGCAGCTTGGACAGGGCCATAGACTATGGCTACACCTTC.

This chain uses TRBV7-2 with TRBJ1-5; the match to TRBD1 covers 9 bases. With 5 bases clipped from V and 7 bases from J, the junction kept 15 bases outside the gene matches. The V gene's germline CDR1 is SGHTA and CDR2 FQGNSA. The CDR3 runs to 17 residues. The CDR3 region has the DNA TGTGCCAGCAGCCAACCAACCATACAGGGGGCGGCCCAGCCCCAGCATTTT. Its protein is CASSQPTIQGAAQPQHF.

This clone was recorded once. This sequence joins TRBV7-2 and TRBJ2-1; no definite D call. Per germline, CDR1 SGHTA and CDR2 FQGNSA. The CDR3 is 16 amino acids. Trimming left V 1 base short and J 1 base short, with 11 bases between. In DNA, the CDR3 is TGTGCCAGCAGCTTAGGGTGGGTTCAGTCCTACAATGAGCAGTTCTTC. Translating it yields CASSLGWVQSYNEQFF.

The table lists this clone with a few counts. One junction end does not reproduce the germline sequence, and a read error may be involved. The chain couples TRBV29-1 to TRBJ2-6; D uncertain. CDR1 is SQVTM, CDR2 ANQGSEA, per germline. The CDR3 totals 12 residues. The CDR3 DNA follows: TGCAGCGCTGAAAGTGGGGCCAACGTCCTGACTTTC. This sequence encodes CSAESGANVLTF.

The rearrangement joins TRBV19 to TRBJ2-1; tentatively, D is TRBD2 (6 bases). Germline assignment: CDR1 LNHDA and CDR2 SQIVND (reference sequence). The CDR3 runs to 12 residues. Trimming pared 7 bases from V and 12 bases from J, leaving 16 bases between. As DNA, the CDR3 is TGTGCCAGTAACCCCGGGGCGGGGCGGCAGTTCTTC. It is translated as CASNPGAGRQFF.

The chain employs TRBV5-6 and TRBJ2-5; 11 nucleotides align to TRBD2. The germline V gene has CDR1 SGHDT and CDR2 YYEEEE. Trimming removed 2 bases from V and 5 bases from J; junction bases left unmatched: 8. The CDR3 runs to 16 residues. The CDR3 DNA follows: TGTGCCAGCAGCTTTTCGGTAGCGGGGGGGCAGGAGACCCAGTACTTC. This sequence encodes CASSFSVAGGQETQYF.

This rearrangement joins TRBV5-1 to TRBJ2-2; D not resolved. The length of the CDR3 is 13 residues. Germline V gene data show CDR1 as SGHRS and CDR2 as YFSETQ. The germline V and J ends were trimmed by 4 bases and 4 bases, with 8 bases remaining between them. The CDR3 DNA reads TGCGCCAGCAGCCCCCCGGGCACCGGGGAGCTGTTTTTT. Its protein is CASSPPGTGELFF.